This TCR beta chain was recovered during a study of lymphopenia after photon versus proton radiotherapy. Broader study findings: Post-nadir TCR diversity decline inversely tracked overall survival among those who died. Post-nadir diversity loss with photons came from oligoclonal expansion, particularly CD8+ Temra cells. Proton therapy kept repertoires fairly stable, unlike photons, which gained effector/memory cells. Survival link was tested only in deceased patients; proton benefit remains a possibility.

Here immunoSEQ multiplex PCR was the method, and the copy in TCRdb shows in-frame clones only, minus some. This sample carries approximately 53,000 clones, more than 85% of them seen once, and the ten largest clones take about a sixth. Unmatched junction bases numbered 7, after V lost 1 base and J lost 10 bases. The CDR3 sequence is 15 residues long. CDR1 and CDR2 (germline): SGHRS, YFSETQ. Concerning this clone itself: Antigen: not known.

This specimen consisted of peripheral blood, obtained from a patient treated with photon-based radiotherapy. The chain has TRBV5-1 and TRBJ2-1; 11 nucleotides agree with TRBD2. This clonotype originated in a woman between 35 and 50 years old with cholangiocarcinoma. The CDR3 region has the DNA TGCGCCAGCAGCTTGTGGGGGACTAGCGGCCAGGAGCAGTTCTTC. It codes for CASSLWGTSGQEQFF.